These 27 T cell receptor beta chains originate from one sample sequenced in a study of cytomegalovirus exposure and HLA in healthy donors. Primers: 60 Vbeta forward and 13 Jbeta reverse. Repertoires were generated with immunoSEQ multiplex PCR, while TCRdb's copy carries only in-frame clones and drops some. Among about 82,000 clones listed, roughly a tenth were seen once. The sequencing input was PBMCs. These receptor sequences come from a man aged 55 to 70 in good health and CMV-seropositive.

Here the CDR3 reads CASSEQKWSEQYF. The CDR3 DNA follows: TGTGCCAGCTCAGAACAGAAATGGTCGGAGCAGTACTTC. The rearrangement links TRBV18 to TRBJ2-7, with D hard to call. Trimming took off 5 bases at V and 7 bases at J, with 15 bases between the two ends. The CDR3 sequence is 13 residues long. From germline, CDR1 is KGHSH and CDR2 LQKENI.

This clone turned up a few times. Germline is not matched at one junction end, which may reflect a read error. The genes are TRBV7-7 and TRBJ2-5; 11 nucleotides match TRBD2. The CDR3 sequence is 17 residues long. Germline CDR1 SSHAT, CDR2 FNYEAQ (reference sequence). This CDR3 is CASSPRLLAGGLETQYF. Here the CDR3 DNA reads TGTGCTAGCAGCCCCCGCTTGTTAGCGGGAGGGTTAGAGACCCAGTACTTC.

This clone was picked up a small number of times. The V and J genes are TRBV19 and TRBJ2-2; a weak D match, TRBD1 (6 bases). V was cut by 2 bases and J by 5 bases, with 12 bases left in between. This CDR3 region has 15 residues. Germline V gene sequence: CDR1 LNHDA, CDR2 SQIVND (reference sequence). The DNA for the CDR3 is TGTGCCAGTAGTATACCGGCAGGGGTAACCGGGGAGCTGTTTTTT. Amino acids: CASSIPAGVTGELFF.

Turning to this clone: One end of the junction varies from germline; a read error may be responsible. The chain carries TRBV7-9 and TRBJ2-7; TRBD2 aligns across 9 bases. The germline CDR1 and CDR2 sequences are SEHNR and FQNEAQ (reference sequence). This CDR3 has 15 residues. The CDR3 region is CASSPTTSGPGGLGF. CDR3 in DNA: TGTGCCAGCAGCCCGACGACTAGCGGCCCAGGGGGTTTGGGTTTC.

The chain joins TRBV9 to TRBJ1-3, with unresolved D. CDR1 is SGDLS and CDR2 is YYNGEE in the germline V gene. Deletions cut 3 bases from V and 3 bases from J, with 10 bases between. CDR3 size: 14 residues. CDR3 residues: CASSADLVGNTIYF. CDR3 nucleotide sequence: TGTGCCAGCAGCGCAGATCTGGTTGGAAACACCATATATTTT.

There are a few counts of this clone. This chain connects TRBV7-3 to TRBJ2-3; the match to TRBD2 covers 12 bases. Per germline, CDR1 SGHTA and CDR2 FQGTGA. Trimming took 5 bases from V and 5 from J; bases not matched to a gene: 2. This CDR3 is built from 14 residues. CDR3 in amino acids: CASSPGLAGDTQYF. The CDR3, as DNA: TGTGCCAGCAGCCCGGGACTAGCGGGAGATACGCAGTATTTT.

The V gene is TRBV6-5, the J gene TRBJ2-5; D perhaps matches TRBD1 (7 bases). This CDR3 region has 12 residues. Trimming left V 5 bases short and J 5 bases short, with 9 bases between. Germline V gene lookup returns CDR1 MNHEY and CDR2 SVGAGI. The CDR3 region is CASSPGGETQYF. The CDR3 nucleotides are TGTGCCAGCAGTCCAGGGGGGGAGACCCAGTACTTC.

This clone was counted only a few times. V gene TRBV5-4 combines with J gene TRBJ2-5, with D tentatively TRBD2 (5 bases). The CDR3 covers 12 residues. Germline-derived CDR1 and CDR2 are SGHNT and YYREEE (reference sequence). Trimming removed 4 bases at V and 4 bases at J, with 8 bases between. This chain's CDR3 is CASSRTPETQYF. CDR3 bases: TGTGCCAGCAGCCGGACTCCAGAGACCCAGTACTTC.

The V call is TRBV29-1, the J call TRBJ2-2; 8 bases fit TRBD1. Germline trimming cut 6 bases from V and 1 base from J; bases unmatched to any gene: 1. CDR1 and CDR2 from the germline V gene are SQVTM and ANQGSEA. The CDR3 has 13 residues. The CDR3 spells CSVDRENTGELFF. In DNA form, the CDR3 reads TGCAGCGTGGACAGGGAGAACACCGGGGAGCTGTTTTTT.

This clone was found a few times. V is TRBV2 and J is TRBJ2-2, with 10 bases lining up with TRBD1. This CDR3 is 15 amino acids long. Losses at the gene ends were 11 bases for V and 4 bases for J; bases not matched to a gene: 10. From germline, CDR1 is SNHLY and CDR2 FYNNEI. This chain's CDR3 is CAGSMGQGSTGELFF. The CDR3 DNA reads TGTGCCGGAAGTATGGGACAGGGGTCCACCGGGGAGCTGTTTTTT. Variable domain in full (rest from reference TRBV2 and TRBJ2-2): EPEVTQTPSHQVTQMGQEVILRCVPISNHLYFYWYRQILGQKVEFLVSFYNNEISEKSEIFDDQFSVERPDGSNFTLKIRSTKLEDSAMYFCAGSMGQGSTGELFFGEGSRLTVL.

The chain links TRBV19 to TRBJ2-1, with TRBD2 identical over 7 bases. J was trimmed by 3 bases and V by 3 bases; bases with no gene match: 5. This CDR3 contains 15 residues. The germline V gene has CDR1 LNHDA and CDR2 SQIVND (reference sequence). This chain's CDR3 is CASSIGGRDYNEQFF. In DNA, the CDR3 is TGTGCCAGTAGTATTGGCGGGAGAGACTACAATGAGCAGTTCTTC.

The table lists this clone with many counts. The gene calls are TRBV2 and TRBJ1-1, with 7 bases lining up with TRBD1. This CDR3 spans 15 amino acids. Germline CDR1 is SNHLY and CDR2 is FYNNEI. V dropped 3 bases and J dropped 4; count of bases not matched to a gene: 8. The CDR3 nucleotides read TGTGCCAGCAGTGACCCCGACAGGGAGCGCACTGAAGCTTTCTTT. Protein: CASSDPDRERTEAFF.

In its sample, this clone was seen a few times. V is TRBV5-6 and J is TRBJ2-3; 7 bases agree with TRBD2. CDR1 is SGHDT and CDR2 is YYEEEE in the germline V gene. The V and J ends lost 2 bases and 2 bases, in that order; junction bases with no gene match: 2. The CDR3 is 14 residues long. CDR3 loop: CASSFGRLTDTQYF. The CDR3 nucleotides read TGTGCCAGCAGCTTCGGGAGGCTCACAGATACGCAGTATTTT.

The chain employs TRBV29-1 and TRBJ1-1; no firm D call. The CDR3 length is 13 residues. The germline gives CDR1 SQVTM, CDR2 ANQGSEA. V lost 0 bases and J 1 base, leaving 6 bases between the germline ends. CDR3 protein: CSVEDRRNTEAFF. CDR3 sequence (DNA): TGCAGCGTTGAAGATCGGAGGAACACTGAAGCTTTCTTT.

This clone was counted between two and nine times. The V gene is TRBV19, the J gene TRBJ2-1; weak D call: TRBD2 (6 bases). Germline lookup yields CDR1 LNHDA and CDR2 SQIVND (reference sequence). The CDR3 covers 17 residues. V dropped 6 bases and J dropped 2 bases, with 20 bases sitting between them. This CDR3 reads CASSDSGGTGAYNEQFF. The CDR3 DNA reads TGTGCCAGTAGCGACTCAGGCGGAACGGGAGCCTACAATGAGCAGTTCTTC. The full variable domain, its missing parts supplied by reference TRBV19 and TRBJ2-1, is DGGITQSPKYLFRKEGQNVTLSCEQNLNHDAMYWYRQDPGQGLRLIYYSQIVNDFQKGDIAEGYSVSREKKESFPLTVTSAQKNPTAFYLCASSDSGGTGAYNEQFFGPGTRLTVL.

This clone came up a few times. The chain couples TRBV5-4 to TRBJ2-5; TRBD2 agrees at 9 bases. This CDR3 contains 15 residues. V was pared by 3 bases and J by 5 bases, with 8 bases of the junction left unmatched. CDR1 and CDR2 (germline): SGHNT, YYREEE (reference sequence). In nucleotides, the CDR3 is TGTGCCAGCAGCTCGGTTGCTAGCGGGAAGGAGACCCAGTACTTC. Translation: CASSSVASGKETQYF.

This rearrangement joins TRBV19 to TRBJ1-5; no firm D call. CDR3 size: 13 residues. Germline V CDR1 and CDR2: LNHDA, SQIVND (reference sequence). V was cut by 2 bases and J by 3 bases, with 5 bases left in between. CDR3 region: CASSIQYNQPQHF. CDR3 bases: TGTGCCAGTAGTATACAGTACAATCAGCCCCAGCATTTT.

The chain employs TRBV6-1 and TRBJ2-3, with D perhaps TRBD2 (7 bases). Germline lookup yields CDR1 MNHNS and CDR2 SASEGT. This CDR3 is built from 15 residues. V lost 2 bases, J lost 4 bases, and 13 bases lay in between. Here the CDR3 reads CASSERGAESDTQYF. CDR3 bases: TGTGCCAGCAGTGAACGGGGGGCCGAGTCAGATACGCAGTATTTT.

This clone was counted a few times. CDR3 coding DNA: TGTGCCAGCAGGGGCGACATATATAGCAATCAGCCCCAGCATTTT. This translates into CASRGDIYSNQPQHF. The V and J genes are TRBV2 and TRBJ1-5; no firm D call. Trimming took off 6 bases at V and 0 bases at J, with 12 bases between the two ends. Germline CDR1 is SNHLY and CDR2 is FYNNEI. The CDR3 spans 15 residues.

The chain carries TRBV28 and TRBJ1-4; TRBD1 matches at 9 bases. Trimming took 6 bases from V and 6 from J; bases not matched to a gene: 2. The V gene's germline CDR1 is MDHEN and CDR2 SYDVKM. The CDR3 loop spans 13 amino acids. The CDR3 coding sequence is TGTGCCAGCAGGACAGGGGGGTATGAAAAACTGTTTTTT. Encoded protein: CASRTGGYEKLFF.

The rearrangement links TRBV30 to TRBJ2-2, with TRBD1 matching 7 bases. Germline trimming cut 4 bases from V and 5 bases from J; bases unmatched to any gene: 13. The CDR3 totals 16 residues. CDR1 and CDR2 from the germline V gene are GTSNPN and SVGIG (reference sequence). This CDR3 is CAWISTGTVKTGELFF. The DNA of the CDR3 is TGTGCCTGGATTTCGACCGGGACAGTCAAGACCGGGGAGCTGTTTTTT.

The V call is TRBV10-3, the J call TRBJ1-2; TRBD1 matches at 7 bases. The CDR3 covers 13 residues. J lost 3 bases, V lost 8 bases, and 6 bases had no gene match. CDR1 is ENHRY and CDR2 is SYGVKD in the germline V gene. CDR3 residues: CAIEGARDYGYTF. The CDR3 bases are TGTGCCATCGAGGGGGCGCGGGACTATGGCTACACCTTC.

The chain couples TRBV15 to TRBJ2-6, with D unclear. The CDR3 contains 15 residues. The V gene lost 2 bases and the J gene lost 4 bases, with 9 bases spanning the gap. CDR1 and CDR2 from the germline V gene are LNHNV and YYDKDF (reference sequence). CDR3 residues: CATSRLELGANVLTF. The CDR3 nucleotides are TGTGCCACCAGCAGACTCGAACTAGGGGCCAACGTCCTGACTTTC.

The V and J genes are TRBV7-9 and TRBJ2-5; 10 bases line up with TRBD2. The CDR3 loop spans 16 amino acids. Germline V CDR1 and CDR2: SEHNR, FQNEAQ (reference sequence). V lost 0 bases to trimming and J lost 3 bases; unmatched junction nucleotides: 4. CDR3 region: CASSLAQLAGEETQYF. CDR3 DNA: TGTGCCAGCAGCTTAGCGCAGCTAGCGGGAGAAGAGACCCAGTACTTC.

V is TRBV28 and J is TRBJ2-7, with 9 bases fitting TRBD2. J was trimmed by 0 bases and V by 5 bases; bases with no gene match: 5. This CDR3 region has 15 residues. Germline V gene data show CDR1 as MDHEN and CDR2 as SYDVKM. CDR3 protein: CASSPSGTSSYEQYF. In DNA form, the CDR3 reads TGTGCCAGCAGTCCTAGCGGGACCTCCTCCTACGAGCAGTACTTC.

The J gene is TRBJ1-5, the V gene TRBV18; weak D call: TRBD1 (6 bases). CDR1 is KGHSH, CDR2 LQKENI, per germline. The CDR3 extends over 14 amino acids. Trimming pared 4 bases from V and 5 bases from J, leaving 12 bases between. The CDR3 DNA follows: TGTGCCAGCTCACTGGGAGGGGGGGATCAGCCCCAGCATTTT. Protein sequence: CASSLGGGDQPQHF.

V gene TRBV6-4 combines with J gene TRBJ2-3; maybe TRBD2 (5 bases). The V gene's germline CDR1 is MRHNA and CDR2 SNTAGT. This CDR3 contains 13 residues. V lost 2 bases and J lost 4, with 7 bases in between. CDR3 sequence: CASSDTSPDTQYF. CDR3 DNA sequence: TGTGCCAGCAGTGACACTAGTCCAGATACGCAGTATTTT.